This record looks at one TCR beta chain sequence and its context. The ends were cut back, 8 bases at V and 0 bases at J, with 6 bases in the middle. Per the germline V gene, CDR1 is KGHSH and CDR2 is LQKENI. The CDR3 has 12 residues. This sample was taken from a study of blood T cell repertoires in COVID-19. At the level of the study: COVID-19 samples collected from the United States, Italy and Spain covered acute and convalescent phases. Sources were T cells, B-cell-depleted T cells, or PBMCs; the material itself was cDNA or gDNA.

Donors in Cohort 3 who had recovered were those with two negative PCRs, healthcare professional clearance, or resolution of their symptoms. Profiled with immunoSEQ multiplex PCR; TCRdb holds only in-frame clones, not every one. The data hold fewer than 450,000 clones, with less than 95% observed a single time. This sequence was found in a man younger than 30 who had recovered from COVID-19. Sample: PBMCs or T cells enriched from blood (not recorded which). The J gene is TRBJ2-3, the V gene TRBV18; D unclear. The CDR3 coding sequence is TGTGCCAGCCGGAGTAGCACAGATACGCAGTATTTT. Residues: CASRSSTDTQYF.